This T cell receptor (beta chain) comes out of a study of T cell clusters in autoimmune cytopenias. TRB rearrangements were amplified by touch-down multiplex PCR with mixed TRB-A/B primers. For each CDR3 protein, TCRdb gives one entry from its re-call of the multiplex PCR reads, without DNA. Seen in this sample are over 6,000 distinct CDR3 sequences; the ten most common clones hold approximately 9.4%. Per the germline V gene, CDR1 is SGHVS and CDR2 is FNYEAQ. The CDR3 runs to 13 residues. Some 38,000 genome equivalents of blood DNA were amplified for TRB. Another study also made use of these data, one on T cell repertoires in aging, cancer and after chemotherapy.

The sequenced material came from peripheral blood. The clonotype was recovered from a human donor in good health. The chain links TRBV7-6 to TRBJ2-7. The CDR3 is CASSSRLGYEQYF. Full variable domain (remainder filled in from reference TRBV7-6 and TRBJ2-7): GAGVSQSPRYKVTKRGQDVALRCDPISGHVSLYWYRQALGQGPEFLTYFNYEAQQDKSGLPNDRFSAERPEGSISTLTIQRTEQRDSAMYRCASSSRLGYEQYFGPGTRLTVT.